This T cell receptor beta chain was sequenced in a study of blood T cell repertoires in COVID-19. About the study: Researchers got acute and convalescent COVID-19 samples from the United States, Italy and Spain. PBMCs, B-cell-depleted T cells, or T cells provided the cDNA or gDNA that made up the material.

Germline lookup yields CDR1 SGHNT and CDR2 YENEEA. CDR3 length: 19 residues. Germline trimming cut 2 bases from V and 8 bases from J; bases unmatched to any gene: 20. The authors' processing: Amplification of reference gene primers provided the estimated nucleated cell counts. TCRdb keeps only in-frame clones here, not all; method: immunoSEQ multiplex PCR. V and J calls and clone size are as listed in that table; D and trimming were resolved from the DNA. Here the sample spans tens of thousands of clones, roughly nine tenths being singletons. The chain links TRBV11-3 to TRBJ1-2; 10 positions agree with TRBD1. Input material: peripheral blood. The TCR originated in a man aged 55 to 70 with active or convalescent COVID-19. Here the CDR3 DNA reads TGTGCCAGCAGCTTATTGGGAACCGGGACAGGGGTTACAGATATCGGCTACACCTTC. Translation: CASSLLGTGTGVTDIGYTF.